These T cell receptor beta chains were read from a single sample in a study of cytomegalovirus exposure and HLA in healthy donors. The data were produced by immunoSEQ multiplex PCR, yet TCRdb's version contains in-frame clones alone and is incomplete. This table holds approximately 160,000 clones, around 81% found once. The sample was PBMCs. These receptors originate from a man between 25 and 39 years old in good health and CMV-seropositive. Both conserved end residues are part of each CDR3. A D gene is named only where the DNA matches it firmly. The size field is filled for only some rows; it gives once, few, many or a size class.

>TRBD1|TRBJ2-1|14|once|TRBV7-6
TGTGCCAGCAGCTCCCGGGACAGATACAATGAGCAGTTCTTC
CASSSRDRYNEQFF
>TRBD2|TRBJ2-1|14|NA|TRBV5-5
TGTGCCAGCAGCTTGGAACTAGCGGGGGTTGAGCAGTTCTTC
CASSLELAGVEQFF
>TRBD1|TRBJ2-7|14|NA|TRBV7-9
TGTGCCAGCAGCGAGGACAGGACACTTTACGAGCAGTACTTC
CASSEDRTLYEQYF
>NA|TRBJ2-2|14|NA|TRBV10-1
TGCGCCAGCAGTGAGGGCAGGGATACCGGGGAGCTGTTTTTT
CASSEGRDTGELFF
>TRBD1|TRBJ2-6|16|NA|TRBV7-9
TGTGCCAGCAGCTTAGCGAGGGACAGTGGGGCCAACGTCCTGACTTTC
CASSLARDSGANVLTF
>TRBD1|TRBJ2-7|13|NA|TRBV6-1
TGTGCCAGCAGGAGACAGGGGGCCGGTGAGCAGTACTTC
CASRRQGAGEQYF
>TRBD1|TRBJ1-2|16|NA|TRBV6-5
TGTGCCAGCAGTTACTCGAGGCAGGGGGCCGGGTATGGCTACACCTTC
CASSYSRQGAGYGYTF
>NA|TRBJ1-1|17|NA|TRBV14
TGTGCCAGCAGCCAAGACTCACAGGGATCCATGAACACTGAAGCTTTCTTT
CASSQDSQGSMNTEAFF
>TRBD1|TRBJ2-1|15|NA|TRBV19
TGTGCCAGTAGTATGGGGACAGGGGGCTACAATGAGCAGTTCTTC
CASSMGTGGYNEQFF
>NA|TRBJ1-6|15|NA|TRBV4-3
TGCGCCAGCAGCCAAGGTAGAGGTATGAATTCACCCCTCCACTTT
CASSQGRGMNSPLHF
>NA|TRBJ1-6|15|NA|TRBV19
TGTGCCAGTAGTATTAACATTGCCTATAATTCACCCCTCCACTTT
CASSINIAYNSPLHF
>NA|TRBJ1-2|16|NA|TRBV5-8
TGTGCCAGCAGCTATTGGTGGGGCAGGGGTGACTATGGCTACACCTTC
CASSYWWGRGDYGYTF
>TRBD1|TRBJ1-2|17|NA|TRBV10-3
TGTGCCATCAGTGCCTCGGGGACAGGGGAGCTTCCCTATGGCTACACCTTC
CAISASGTGELPYGYTF
>NA|TRBJ1-6|12|NA|TRBV11-2
TGTGCCAGCACGGAACTGGACAGAGACCCCGTCTTT
CASTELDRDPVF
>NA|TRBJ1-1|11|NA|TRBV7-2
TGTGCCAGCAGCCCCTATGCTGAAGCTTTCTTT
CASSPYAEAFF
>TRBD1|TRBJ2-3|16|NA|TRBV13
TGTGCCAGCAGCTCACGCCGGGACAGGGGTACAGATACGCAGTATTTT
CASSSRRDRGTDTQYF
>TRBD1|TRBJ1-5|15|NA|TRBV2
TGTGCCAGCAGGCCCAGGGGGCTAAGCAATCAGCCCCAGCATTTT
CASRPRGLSNQPQHF
>TRBD2|TRBJ2-4|14|NA|TRBV5-1
TGCGCCAGCAGCTTCGCCCCGGGAGGGAACATTCAGTACTTC
CASSFAPGGNIQYF
>TRBD1|TRBJ1-2|13|NA|TRBV5-5
TGTGCCAGCAGCGAGGGACAGGCCCATGGCTACACCTTC
CASSEGQAHGYTF
>TRBD1|TRBJ2-2|14|few|TRBV10-3
TGTGCCATCAGTGAGTCGACAGGGGCCGGGGAGCTGTTTTTT
CAISESTGAGELFF
>NA|TRBJ2-2|19|NA|TRBV21-1
TGTGCCAGCAGCAAAGCGCGAATGGGACAGGGGGCCACAACCGGGGAGCTGTTTTTT
CASSKARMGQGATTGELFF
>NA|TRBJ1-3|15|once|TRBV6-1
TGTGCCAGCAGTGAGGGCAGGGGAAGGGGAAACACCATATATTTT
CASSEGRGRGNTIYF
>NA|TRBJ1-1|13|NA|TRBV11-3
TGTGCCAGCAGCTTCTTACGGGGCACTGAAGCTTTCTTT
CASSFLRGTEAFF
>TRBD2|TRBJ2-2|18|once|TRBV2
TGTGCCAGCAGCGCTGGGGAGGGGAGTTTTTGGAACACCGGGGAGCTGTTTTTT
CASSAGEGSFWNTGELFF
>NA|TRBJ1-2|15|NA|TRBV11-3
TGTGCCAGCAGCTTAGGGGGCAGGGTAAACTATGGCTACACCTTC
CASSLGGRVNYGYTF
>TRBD1|TRBJ1-2|14|NA|TRBV7-6
TGTGCCAGCAGCTCCGGGACAGGAAGCTATGGCTACACCTTC
CASSSGTGSYGYTF
>TRBD2|TRBJ2-1|15|NA|TRBV2
TGTGCCAGCAGACTAGAGGGGCTAGCGGGGAATGAGCAGTTCTTC
CASRLEGLAGNEQFF
>NA|TRBJ2-5|14|NA|TRBV7-9
TGTGCCAGCAGCTTATGGGTGACAGAAGAGACCCAGTACTTC
CASSLWVTEETQYF
>NA|TRBJ1-5|13|few|TRBV4-1
TGCGCCAGCAGCCGGGGGGGGTTGGAGCCCCAGCATTTT
CASSRGGLEPQHF
>TRBD2|TRBJ2-1|14|NA|TRBV7-2
TGTGCCAGCAGCCCCGCGGCGGGAGTCAATGAGCAGTTCTTC
CASSPAAGVNEQFF
>NA|TRBJ2-7|14|NA|TRBV5-4
TGTGCCAGCAGCTTGTTCGGGGACTCCTACGAGCAGTACTTC
CASSLFGDSYEQYF